A selection of T cell receptor beta chains follows, all from one sample in a study of Ad26.COV2.S vaccination and SARS-CoV-2 variants. Using immunoSEQ multiplex PCR, the repertoire was profiled, and TCRdb retains in-frame clones only, with some absent. Altogether about 350,000 clones are present, roughly 85% being singletons, with the ten largest covering about 3.3%. Sequenced material: peripheral blood, taken in a trial of Ad26.COV2.S vaccine versus placebo. These receptors originate from a person between 18 and 59 years old who received the Ad26.COV2.S COVID-19 vaccine or a placebo. The CDR3 runs from the conserved cysteine through the conserved F or W. The order of the fields is V gene, clone size, J gene, D gene, CDR3 protein, CDR3 DNA. A D gene is named only where the DNA matches it firmly. The size of a clone is reported for some rows only, either as once, few or many, or as a class for expanded clones.

V: TRBV10-3; size: -; J: TRBJ2-1; D: -; CDR3: CAISESKGKNEQFF; DNA: TGTGCCATCAGTGAGTCTAAGGGGAAGAATGAGCAGTTCTTC
V: TRBV5-4; size: -; J: TRBJ2-3; D: -; CDR3: CASSAIGADTQYF; DNA: TGTGCCAGCAGCGCAATAGGGGCGGATACGCAGTATTTT
V: TRBV18; size: -; J: TRBJ2-7; D: -; CDR3: CASSRPYEQYF; DNA: TGTGCCAGCTCTCGACCCTACGAGCAGTACTTC
V: TRBV28; size: -; J: TRBJ1-1; D: -; CDR3: CASSTGNTEAFF; DNA: TGTGCCAGCAGTACTGGGAACACTGAAGCTTTCTTT
V: TRBV6-2/TRBV6-3; size: -; J: TRBJ2-7; D: -; CDR3: CASSSGRWGSSYEQYF; DNA: TGTGCCAGCAGTTCAGGGAGGTGGGGGAGCTCCTACGAGCAGTACTTC
V: TRBV3-1/TRBV3-2; size: -; J: TRBJ1-1; D: -; CDR3: CASRNRAGAEAFF; DNA: TGTGCCAGCAGGAACCGGGCCGGGGCTGAAGCTTTCTTT
V: TRBV19; size: once; J: TRBJ2-1; D: -; CDR3: CASSTRLEQFF; DNA: TGTGCCAGTAGTACCCGGCTAGAGCAGTTCTTC
V: TRBV7-2; size: -; J: TRBJ1-6; D: -; CDR3: CASSLEYRESGSPLHF; DNA: TGTGCCAGCAGCTTAGAATACAGGGAATCGGGATCACCCCTCCACTTT
V: TRBV6-6; size: -; J: TRBJ1-6; D: -; CDR3: CASSSAGGAGNSPLHF; DNA: TGTGCCAGCAGTTCCGCCGGGGGGGCTGGAAATTCACCCCTCCACTTT
V: TRBV19; size: -; J: TRBJ2-1; D: TRBD2; CDR3: CASRLAGVYEQFF; DNA: TGTGCCAGTAGACTAGCGGGGGTCTATGAGCAGTTCTTC
V: TRBV19; size: -; J: TRBJ2-3; D: TRBD2; CDR3: CATTPSGRGMSTDTQYF; DNA: TGTGCCACTACGCCTAGCGGGAGAGGGATGAGCACAGATACGCAGTATTTT
V: TRBV21-1; size: -; J: TRBJ2-7; D: -; CDR3: CASSKERGLAGGPDEQYF; DNA: TGTGCCAGCAGCAAAGAAAGAGGACTGGCGGGAGGGCCGGACGAGCAGTACTTC
V: TRBV28; size: -; J: TRBJ2-1; D: TRBD1; CDR3: CASSRTGDNEQFF; DNA: TGTGCCAGCAGTAGGACAGGGGACAATGAGCAGTTCTTC
V: TRBV7-2; size: -; J: TRBJ2-7; D: -; CDR3: CASSPPFYEQYF; DNA: TGTGCCAGCAGCCCCCCCTTCTACGAGCAGTACTTC
V: TRBV5-4; size: -; J: TRBJ1-2; D: TRBD1; CDR3: CASSLQDRGPGYTF; DNA: TGTGCCAGCAGCTTGCAGGACAGGGGACCTGGCTACACCTTC
V: TRBV7-2; size: -; J: TRBJ2-3; D: TRBD2; CDR3: CASSPAGTSGPDTQYF; DNA: TGTGCCAGCAGCCCAGCCGGGACTAGCGGCCCAGATACGCAGTATTTT
V: TRBV5-6; size: -; J: TRBJ2-5; D: -; CDR3: CASSLNIGGGHF; DNA: TGTGCCAGCAGCTTGAATATAGGCGGTGGGCACTTC
V: TRBV4-1; size: -; J: TRBJ2-7; D: TRBD2; CDR3: CASSQLGLAGGRSYEQYF; DNA: TGCGCCAGCAGCCAACTAGGACTAGCGGGAGGCCGCTCCTACGAGCAGTACTTC
V: TRBV29-1; size: once; J: TRBJ2-1; D: TRBD2; CDR3: CSVEGGVGGGYNEQFF; DNA: TGCAGCGTTGAGGGAGGGGTAGGAGGTGGGTACAATGAGCAGTTCTTC
V: TRBV9; size: -; J: TRBJ2-7; D: TRBD1; CDR3: CASSVLPGTEFYEQYF; DNA: TGTGCCAGCAGCGTTTTGCCCGGGACAGAATTCTACGAGCAGTACTTC
V: TRBV25-1; size: -; J: TRBJ2-2; D: -; CDR3: CASSYTWELFF; DNA: TGTGCCAGCAGTTATACCTGGGAGCTGTTTTTT
V: TRBV25-1; size: -; J: TRBJ2-5; D: -; CDR3: CASSNSGHYQETQYF; DNA: TGTGCCAGCAGCAACTCGGGACACTACCAAGAGACCCAGTACTTC
V: TRBV19; size: -; J: TRBJ1-6; D: -; CDR3: CASSYDRRGSPLHF; DNA: TGTGCCAGTAGTTATGACAGAAGGGGTTCACCCCTCCACTTT
V: TRBV9; size: -; J: TRBJ2-3; D: -; CDR3: CASSVGDKEDTDTQYF; DNA: TGTGCCAGCAGCGTAGGGGATAAGGAGGACACAGATACGCAGTATTTT
V: TRBV5-1; size: -; J: TRBJ1-2; D: -; CDR3: CASSRSDSIYGYTF; DNA: TGCGCCAGCAGCCGATCGGACAGTATTTATGGCTACACCTTC
V: TRBV10-3; size: -; J: TRBJ2-2; D: -; CDR3: CAIMKADTGELFF; DNA: TGTGCCATCATGAAGGCCGACACCGGGGAGCTGTTTTTT
V: TRBV28; size: -; J: TRBJ2-5; D: -; CDR3: CASNGNQETQYF; DNA: TGTGCCAGCAACGGGAACCAAGAGACCCAGTACTTC
V: TRBV10-3; size: -; J: TRBJ1-5; D: -; CDR3: CAIMGAPNQPQHF; DNA: TGTGCCATCATGGGGGCCCCCAATCAGCCCCAGCATTTT